The 18 T cell receptor beta chains below were found in one sample sequenced in a study of OX40 agonist ivuxolimab in advanced cancers. Sequenced by immunoSEQ multiplex PCR; TCRdb stores in-frame clones only, minus some. The sample has 60,000 or so clones; around 84% are singletons. Sequencing used CD4+ or CD8+ T cells sorted from blood, obtained in a trial of the OX40 agonist ivuxolimab. Receptor source: an adult with an advanced solid tumor such as melanoma, head and neck, liver or kidney cancer.

The chain couples TRBV6-6 to TRBJ2-7; D unclear. With 5 bases removed from V and 10 bases from J, the gap between germline ends came to 15 bases. Germline CDR1 MNHNY, CDR2 SVGAGI (reference sequence). This CDR3 is 12 amino acids long. In nucleotides, the CDR3 is TGTGCCAGCAGTAGAACCGGGCCGTCCCAGTACTTC. Residues: CASSRTGPSQYF.

V is TRBV6-1 and J is TRBJ2-7, with 9 bases identical to TRBD1. V shed 6 bases and J 6 bases; nucleotides not matched to a gene: 12. The CDR3 totals 15 residues. Germline V CDR1 and CDR2: MNHNS, SASEGT. The CDR3 bases are TGTGCCAGCAGCCTCGACGAAAACAGGGGGCGCGAGCAGTACTTC. It yields the protein CASSLDENRGREQYF.

The J gene is TRBJ1-2, the V gene TRBV10-3; D gene uncertain. CDR1 ENHRY and CDR2 SYGVKD come from the germline V gene. V was clipped by 7 bases and J by 3 bases, with 15 bases between them. CDR3 length equals 14 residues. The CDR3 here is CAIKPLEGDYGYTF. The CDR3 coding sequence is TGTGCCATCAAGCCCCTGGAAGGAGACTATGGCTACACCTTC.

The chain links TRBV29-1 to TRBJ1-4; tentatively, D is TRBD1 (5 bases). Germline V gene sequence: CDR1 SQVTM, CDR2 ANQGSEA. V was pared by 2 bases and J by 10 bases, with 17 bases between. This CDR3 has 14 amino acids. The CDR3 loop is CSVELQGPSGKLFF. The CDR3 region has the DNA TGCAGCGTTGAACTTCAGGGACCTTCGGGAAAACTGTTTTTT.

In this sample, this clone turned up a few times. This CDR3 reads CASSLDGGMGAFF. For the CDR3, the DNA is TGTGCCAGCTCCCTTGATGGGGGCATGGGAGCTTTCTTT. The gene calls are TRBV18 and TRBJ1-1; TRBD1 might be the D (6 bases). This CDR3 region has 13 residues. The germline V and J ends were trimmed by 6 bases and 10 bases, with 18 bases remaining between them. Germline assignment: CDR1 KGHSH and CDR2 LQKENI.

The chain couples TRBV5-6 to TRBJ2-3, with D possibly being TRBD2 (5 bases). The germline CDR1 and CDR2 sequences are SGHDT and YYEEEE. Trimming stripped 4 bases from V and 2 bases from J, with 11 bases between. The CDR3 totals 14 residues. The CDR3 spells CASSLGVSTDTQYF. CDR3 in DNA: TGTGCCAGCAGCCTGGGAGTGTCCACAGATACGCAGTATTTT.

This chain connects TRBV21-1 to TRBJ2-7; no DNA check was done on the table's D call, TRBD1. TRBV21-1 is labeled a pseudogene. The CDR3 has 13 amino acids. The CDR3 protein is CASSKDRVHEQYF. CDR3 coding DNA: TGTGCCAGCAGCAAAGACAGGGTCCACGAGCAGTACTTC.

Regarding this clone: One junction end does not reproduce the germline sequence, and a read error may be involved. The V gene is TRBV6-5, the J gene TRBJ2-7; 9 bases are a match to TRBD1. The CDR3 is 15 amino acids. From germline, CDR1 is MNHEY and CDR2 SVGAGI. The CDR3: CASSTGTGFFYGQYF. The CDR3 DNA follows: TGTGCCAGCAGCACCGGGACAGGGTTTTTTTACGGGCAGTACTTC.

The chain has TRBV5-1 and TRBJ2-5; 7 bases map to TRBD1. The CDR3 covers 14 residues. Trimming cost V 4 bases and J 2 bases; bases outside gene matches: 5. CDR1 is SGHRS, CDR2 YFSETQ, per germline. CDR3 bases: TGCGCCAGCAGCCTGACAGGGAAACAAGAGACCCAGTACTTC. Its protein is CASSLTGKQETQYF. Looking up the rest from reference TRBV5-1 and TRBJ2-5 gives the full variable domain: KAGVTQTPRYLIKTRGQQVTLSCSPISGHRSVSWYQQTPGQGLQFLFEYFSETQRNKGNFPGRFSGRQFSNSRSEMNVSTLELGDSALYLCASSLTGKQETQYFGPGTRLLVL.

This rearrangement joins TRBV5-1 to TRBJ2-5; D remains unclear. Near its end, the DNA agrees better with TRBJ2-7, so the J call may be wrong. The CDR3 loop spans 13 amino acids. The germline V gene has CDR1 SGHRS and CDR2 YFSETQ. The DNA for the CDR3 is TGCGCCAGCAGCTTGGAGTATGGCAACGAGCAGTACTTC. It yields the protein CASSLEYGNEQYF.

The chain couples TRBV9 to TRBJ2-2; TRBD1 agrees at 8 bases. The CDR3 loop spans 14 amino acids. Germline V gene data show CDR1 as SGDLS and CDR2 as YYNGEE. Trimming took 3 bases from V and 6 from J; bases not matched to a gene: 4. The CDR3 DNA is TGTGCCAGCAGCGCCCGGACAGGGTCCGGGGAGCTGTTTTTT. Translating it yields CASSARTGSGELFF.

The rearrangement links TRBV7-9 to TRBJ2-3; D ambiguous. The CDR3 length is 16 residues. Germline V gene lookup returns CDR1 SEHNR and CDR2 FQNEAQ (reference sequence). V lost 2 bases and J 0 bases, leaving 12 bases between the germline ends. In DNA form, the CDR3 reads TGTGCCAGCAGCTTAAGGTCTATAGGTAGCACAGATACGCAGTATTTT. Encoded protein: CASSLRSIGSTDTQYF.

The rearrangement joins TRBV7-8 to TRBJ2-3, with TRBD2 matching over 11 bases. Germline loops: CDR1 SGHVS, CDR2 FQNEAQ. The CDR3 sequence is 16 residues long. Unmatched junction bases numbered 8, after V lost 4 bases and J lost 5 bases. The CDR3 protein is CASSSVAGGIGDTQYF. The CDR3 bases are TGTGCCAGCAGCTCCGTAGCGGGGGGGATCGGAGATACGCAGTATTTT.

CDR3 sequence: CASSLGRGAGNTIYF. CDR3 DNA: TGCGCCAGCAGCCTTGGCCGGGGGGCTGGAAACACCATATATTTT. The V and J genes are TRBV5-1 and TRBJ1-3; D is perhaps TRBD1 (5 bases). CDR3 length equals 15 residues. Looked up from germline, CDR1 is SGHRS and CDR2 is YFSETQ. Trimming took off 4 bases at V and 2 bases at J, with 13 bases between the two ends.

This chain links TRBV28 with TRBJ1-2; 8 positions agree with TRBD1. Looked up from germline, CDR1 is MDHEN and CDR2 is SYDVKM. The CDR3 has 15 amino acids. Trimming at V came to 4 bases and at J to 8 bases, leaving 12 bases not matched to a gene. The CDR3 nucleotides read TGTGCCAGCAGTTCCCTACAGGGGGGTACGGGCGGCTACACCTTC. Its protein is CASSSLQGGTGGYTF.

The V and J genes are TRBV18 and TRBJ1-3; D is unresolved. Germline CDR1 KGHSH, CDR2 LQKENI. Trimming removed 3 bases at V and 4 bases at J, with 10 bases between. This CDR3 is built from 14 residues. The CDR3, as DNA: TGTGCCAGCTCACCCGCGTTGGAAGGAAACACCATATATTTT. Encoded protein: CASSPALEGNTIYF.

Comments on this clone: Additional DNA sequences in this sample encode the identical CDR3. This chain connects TRBV5-1 to TRBJ1-5, with D perhaps matching TRBD1 (6 bases). Trimming shortened V by 4 bases and J by 5 bases, and 13 bases separated the two germline ends. CDR1 and CDR2 (germline): SGHRS, YFSETQ. The CDR3 has 14 residues. In nucleotides, the CDR3 is TGCGCCAGCAGCCCGGGACAAAGGGATCAGCCCCAGCATTTT. Amino acid sequence: CASSPGQRDQPQHF.

The chain carries TRBV2 and TRBJ2-2; D unclear. V gave up 6 bases and J gave up 2 bases, with 13 bases separating them. This CDR3 is 15 amino acids long. CDR1 is SNHLY, CDR2 FYNNEI, per germline. This chain's CDR3 is CASSRVGHNTGELFF. Written as DNA, the CDR3 is TGTGCCAGCAGCCGGGTAGGCCATAACACCGGGGAGCTGTTTTTT. Full variable domain (missing parts from reference TRBV2 and TRBJ2-2): EPEVTQTPSHQVTQMGQEVILRCVPISNHLYFYWYRQILGQKVEFLVSFYNNEISEKSEIFDDQFSVERPDGSNFTLKIRSTKLEDSAMYFCASSRVGHNTGELFFGEGSRLTVL.